The present T cell receptor (beta chain) was sequenced within a study of blood T cell repertoires in COVID-19. Study-wide context: Specimens from acute and convalescent COVID-19 originated in the United States, Italy and Spain. Sources were T cells, B-cell-depleted T cells, or PBMCs; the material itself was cDNA or gDNA.

V trimming: 8 bases; J trimming: 9 bases; junction bases outside the gene matches: 17. This CDR3 is 16 amino acids long. CDR1 is MNHEY, CDR2 SMNVEV, per germline (reference sequence). This clone is labeled as large. Per the authors' pipeline: How many nucleated cells were present was estimated from reference gene primer amplification. Some clones are missing from TCRdb's copy, which holds only in-frame ones; the method was immunoSEQ multiplex PCR. The D gene and trimming were derived from the DNA, and the V and J assignments and clone size from that table. This repertoire shows about 42,000 clones, 75% to 80% found once; its top ten account for under 30%.

The receptor was derived from a woman in her sixties or seventies with acute or convalescent COVID-19. Sequencing was done on a sample of peripheral blood. This chain uses TRBV27 with TRBJ2-3; TRBD1 matches at 10 bases. The CDR3 sequence is CASWGGTGVSDETQYF. Written as DNA, the CDR3 is TGTGCCAGCTGGGGGGGGACAGGGGTCTCAGATGAGACGCAGTATTTT.